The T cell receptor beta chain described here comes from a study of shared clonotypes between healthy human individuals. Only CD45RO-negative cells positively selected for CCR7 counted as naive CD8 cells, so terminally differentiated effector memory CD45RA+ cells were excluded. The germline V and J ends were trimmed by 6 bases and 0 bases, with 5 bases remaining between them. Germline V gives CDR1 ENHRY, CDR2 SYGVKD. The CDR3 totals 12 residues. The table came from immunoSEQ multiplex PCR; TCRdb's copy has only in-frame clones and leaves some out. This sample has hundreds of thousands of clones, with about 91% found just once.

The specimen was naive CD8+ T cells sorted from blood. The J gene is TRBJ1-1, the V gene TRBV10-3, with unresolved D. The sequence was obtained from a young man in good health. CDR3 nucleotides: TGTGCCATCAGGACGGTGAACACTGAAGCTTTCTTT. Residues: CAIRTVNTEAFF.